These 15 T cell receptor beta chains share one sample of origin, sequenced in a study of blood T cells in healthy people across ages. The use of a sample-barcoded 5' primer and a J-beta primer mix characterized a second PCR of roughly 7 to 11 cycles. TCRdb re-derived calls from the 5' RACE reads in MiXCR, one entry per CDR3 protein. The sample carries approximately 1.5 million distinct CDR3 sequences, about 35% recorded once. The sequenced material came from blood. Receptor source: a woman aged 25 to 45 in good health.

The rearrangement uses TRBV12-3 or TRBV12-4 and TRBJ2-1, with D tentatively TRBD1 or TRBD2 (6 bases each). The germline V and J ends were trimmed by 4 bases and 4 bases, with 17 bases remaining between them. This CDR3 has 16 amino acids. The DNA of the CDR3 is TGTGCCAGCAGTTCCCGAGGGGGGCACCTTTACAATGAGCAGTTCTTC. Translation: CASSSRGGHLYNEQFF.

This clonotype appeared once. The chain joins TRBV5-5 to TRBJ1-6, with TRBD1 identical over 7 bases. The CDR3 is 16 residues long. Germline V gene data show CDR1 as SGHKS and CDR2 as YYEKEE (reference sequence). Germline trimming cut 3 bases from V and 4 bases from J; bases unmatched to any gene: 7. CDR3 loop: CASSWDSRMYNSPLHF. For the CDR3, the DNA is TGTGCCAGCAGCTGGGACAGCAGGATGTATAATTCACCCCTCCACTTT.

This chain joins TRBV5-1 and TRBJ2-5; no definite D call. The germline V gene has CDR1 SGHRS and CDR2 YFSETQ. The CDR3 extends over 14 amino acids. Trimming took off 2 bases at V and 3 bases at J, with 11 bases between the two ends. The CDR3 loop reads CASSLSRSEETQYF. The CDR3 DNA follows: TGCGCCAGCAGCTTATCTAGAAGTGAAGAGACCCAGTACTTC. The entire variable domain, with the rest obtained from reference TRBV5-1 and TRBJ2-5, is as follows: KAGVTQTPRYLIKTRGQQVTLSCSPISGHRSVSWYQQTPGQGLQFLFEYFSETQRNKGNFPGRFSGRQFSNSRSEMNVSTLELGDSALYLCASSLSRSEETQYFGPGTRLLVL.

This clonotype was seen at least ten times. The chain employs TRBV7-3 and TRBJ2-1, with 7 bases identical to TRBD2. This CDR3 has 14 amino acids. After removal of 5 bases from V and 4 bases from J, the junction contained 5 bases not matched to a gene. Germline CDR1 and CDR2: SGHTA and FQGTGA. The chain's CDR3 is CASSRLGGYNEQFF. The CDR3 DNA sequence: TGTGCCAGCAGCCGCCTGGGGGGGTACAATGAGCAGTTCTTC.

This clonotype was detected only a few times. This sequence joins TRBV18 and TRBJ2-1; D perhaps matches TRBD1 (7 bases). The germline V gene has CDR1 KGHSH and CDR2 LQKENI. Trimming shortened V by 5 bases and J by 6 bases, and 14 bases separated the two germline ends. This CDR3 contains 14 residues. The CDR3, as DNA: TGTGCCAGCTCAACAAGACAGGGAGGCAATGAGCAGTTCTTC. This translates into CASSTRQGGNEQFF.

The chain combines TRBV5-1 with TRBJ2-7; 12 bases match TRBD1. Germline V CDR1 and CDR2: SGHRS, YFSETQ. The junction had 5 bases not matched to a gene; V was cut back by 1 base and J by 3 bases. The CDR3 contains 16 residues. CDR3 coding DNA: TGCGCCAGCAGCTTGTGGGGACAGGGGGCGGGCTACGAGCAGTACTTC. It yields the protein CASSLWGQGAGYEQYF.

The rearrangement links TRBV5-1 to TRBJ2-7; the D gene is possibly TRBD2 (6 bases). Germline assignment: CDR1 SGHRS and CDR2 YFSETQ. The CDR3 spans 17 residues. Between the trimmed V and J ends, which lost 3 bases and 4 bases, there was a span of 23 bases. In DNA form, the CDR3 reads TGCGCCAGCAGCTCGCAACCAGGGCCTCAGGCGGGATACGAGCAGTACTTC. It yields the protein CASSSQPGPQAGYEQYF.

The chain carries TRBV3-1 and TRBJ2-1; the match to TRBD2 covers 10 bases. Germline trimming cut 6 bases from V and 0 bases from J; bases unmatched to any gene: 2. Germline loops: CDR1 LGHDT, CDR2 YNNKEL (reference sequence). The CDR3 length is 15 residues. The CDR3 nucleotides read TGTGCCAGCAGACAGCGGGGGGGCTCCTACAATGAGCAGTTCTTC. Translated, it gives CASRQRGGSYNEQFF.

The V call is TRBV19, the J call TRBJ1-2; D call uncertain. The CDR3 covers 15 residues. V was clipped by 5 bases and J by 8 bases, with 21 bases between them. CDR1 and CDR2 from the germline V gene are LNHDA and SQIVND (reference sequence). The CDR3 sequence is CASSLLYQETGGYTF. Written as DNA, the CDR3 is TGTGCCAGTAGTCTACTATACCAGGAGACGGGGGGCTACACCTTC.

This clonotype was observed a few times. The CDR3 bases are TGTGCCACCAGTGAACCCTCGACTAGCGGGAGGTACAATGAGCAGTTCTTC. Its protein product is CATSEPSTSGRYNEQFF. The chain employs TRBV24-1 and TRBJ2-1; 13 nucleotides match TRBD2. The germline V gene encodes CDR1 KGHDR and CDR2 SFDVKD. The CDR3 is 17 amino acids. V lost 4 bases and J lost 4; bases outside the gene matches: 6.

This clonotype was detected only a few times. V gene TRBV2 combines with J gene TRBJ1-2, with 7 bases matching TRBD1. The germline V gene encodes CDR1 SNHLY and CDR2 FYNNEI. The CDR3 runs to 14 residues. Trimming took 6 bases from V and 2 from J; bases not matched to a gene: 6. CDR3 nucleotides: TGTGCCAGCAGAACACAGACAGGGAACTATGGCTACACCTTC. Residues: CASRTQTGNYGYTF.

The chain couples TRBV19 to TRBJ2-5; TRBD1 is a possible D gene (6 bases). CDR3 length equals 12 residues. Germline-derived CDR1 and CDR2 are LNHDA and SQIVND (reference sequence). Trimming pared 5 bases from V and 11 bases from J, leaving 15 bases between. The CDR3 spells CASSLQSGAQYF. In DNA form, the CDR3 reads TGTGCCAGTAGTCTCCAATCAGGGGCTCAGTACTTC.

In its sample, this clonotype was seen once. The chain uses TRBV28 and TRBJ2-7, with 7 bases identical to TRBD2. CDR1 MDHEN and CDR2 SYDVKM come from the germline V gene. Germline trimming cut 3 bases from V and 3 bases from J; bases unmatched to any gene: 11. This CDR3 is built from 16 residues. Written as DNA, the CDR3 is TGTGCCAGCAGTTTGGGAAGGGCGGCTAGCGGCTACGAGCAGTACTTC. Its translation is CASSLGRAASGYEQYF.

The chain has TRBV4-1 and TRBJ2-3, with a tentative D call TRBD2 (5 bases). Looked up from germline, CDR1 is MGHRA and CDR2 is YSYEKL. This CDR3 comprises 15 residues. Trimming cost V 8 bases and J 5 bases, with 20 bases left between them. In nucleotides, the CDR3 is TGCGCCAGCGGCCCCCCCACCGGGGAAGGAGATACGCAGTATTTT. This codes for CASGPPTGEGDTQYF.

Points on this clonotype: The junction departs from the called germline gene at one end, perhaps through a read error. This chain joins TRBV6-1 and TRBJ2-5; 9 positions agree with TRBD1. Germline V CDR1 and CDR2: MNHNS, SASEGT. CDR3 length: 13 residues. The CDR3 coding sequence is TGTGTCAGCAGTGAAAAACAGGGGGCGGCCCAGTACTTC. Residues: CVSSEKQGAAQYF.